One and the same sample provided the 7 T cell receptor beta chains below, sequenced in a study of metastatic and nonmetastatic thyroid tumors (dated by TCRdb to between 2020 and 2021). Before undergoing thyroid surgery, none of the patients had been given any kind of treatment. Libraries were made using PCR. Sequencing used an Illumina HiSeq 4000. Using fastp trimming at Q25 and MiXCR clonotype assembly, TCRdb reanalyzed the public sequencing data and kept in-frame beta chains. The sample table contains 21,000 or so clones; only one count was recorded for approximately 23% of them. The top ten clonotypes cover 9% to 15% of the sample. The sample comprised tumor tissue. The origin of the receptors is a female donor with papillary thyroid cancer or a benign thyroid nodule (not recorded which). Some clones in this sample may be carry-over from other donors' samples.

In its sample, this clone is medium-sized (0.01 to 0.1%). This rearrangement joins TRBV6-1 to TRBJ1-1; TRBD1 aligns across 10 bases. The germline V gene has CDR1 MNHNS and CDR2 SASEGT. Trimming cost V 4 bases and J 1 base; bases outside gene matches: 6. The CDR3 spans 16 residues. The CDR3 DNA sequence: TGTGCCAGCAGTGTTGGGACAGGGGAGAAGAACACTGAAGCTTTCTTT. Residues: CASSVGTGEKNTEAFF.

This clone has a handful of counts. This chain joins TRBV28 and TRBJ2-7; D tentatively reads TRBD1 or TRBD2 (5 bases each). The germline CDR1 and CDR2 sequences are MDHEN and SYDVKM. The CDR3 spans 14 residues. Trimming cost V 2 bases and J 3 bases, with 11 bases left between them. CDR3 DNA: TGTGCCAGCAGTTTAGTATGGGACGGCTACGAGCAGTACTTC. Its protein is CASSLVWDGYEQYF.

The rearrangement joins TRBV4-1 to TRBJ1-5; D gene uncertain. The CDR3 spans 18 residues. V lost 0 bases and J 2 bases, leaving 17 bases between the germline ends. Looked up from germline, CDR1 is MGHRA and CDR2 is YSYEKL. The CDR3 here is CASSQERAKNRGNQPQHF. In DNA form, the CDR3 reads TGCGCCAGCAGCCAAGAGCGGGCTAAAAACCGGGGCAATCAGCCCCAGCATTTT.

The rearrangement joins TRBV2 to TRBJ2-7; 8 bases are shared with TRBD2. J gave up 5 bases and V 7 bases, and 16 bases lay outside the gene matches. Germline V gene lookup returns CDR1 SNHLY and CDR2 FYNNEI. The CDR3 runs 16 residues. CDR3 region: CASTVRLTSVSDEQYF. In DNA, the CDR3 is TGTGCCAGCACCGTGAGGTTGACTAGCGTGAGCGACGAGCAGTACTTC. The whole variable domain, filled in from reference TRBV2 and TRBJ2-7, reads EPEVTQTPSHQVTQMGQEVILRCVPISNHLYFYWYRQILGQKVEFLVSFYNNEISEKSEIFDDQFSVERPDGSNFTLKIRSTKLEDSAMYFCASTVRLTSVSDEQYFGPGTRLTVT.

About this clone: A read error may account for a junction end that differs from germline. The CDR3 bases are TGTGCCAGTAGTTCGACAGTCCAAAATGGCTACACCTTC. It yields the protein CASSSTVQNGYTF. The rearrangement links TRBV12-3 or TRBV12-4 to TRBJ1-2, with a tentative D call TRBD1 (5 bases). CDR3 length: 13 amino acids.

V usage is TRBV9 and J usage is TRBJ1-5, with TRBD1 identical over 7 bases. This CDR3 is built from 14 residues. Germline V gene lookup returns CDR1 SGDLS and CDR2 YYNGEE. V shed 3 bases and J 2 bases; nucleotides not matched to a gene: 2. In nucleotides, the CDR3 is TGTGCCAGCAGCGGCGGACAGGGCAATCAGCCCCAGCATTTT. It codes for CASSGGQGNQPQHF.

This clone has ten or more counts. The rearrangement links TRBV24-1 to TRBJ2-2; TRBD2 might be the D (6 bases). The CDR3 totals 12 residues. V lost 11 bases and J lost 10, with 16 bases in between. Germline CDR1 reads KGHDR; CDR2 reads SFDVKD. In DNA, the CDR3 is TGTGCCAGACTAGACCGAGCGGTGGAGCTGTTTTTT. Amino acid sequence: CARLDRAVELFF.